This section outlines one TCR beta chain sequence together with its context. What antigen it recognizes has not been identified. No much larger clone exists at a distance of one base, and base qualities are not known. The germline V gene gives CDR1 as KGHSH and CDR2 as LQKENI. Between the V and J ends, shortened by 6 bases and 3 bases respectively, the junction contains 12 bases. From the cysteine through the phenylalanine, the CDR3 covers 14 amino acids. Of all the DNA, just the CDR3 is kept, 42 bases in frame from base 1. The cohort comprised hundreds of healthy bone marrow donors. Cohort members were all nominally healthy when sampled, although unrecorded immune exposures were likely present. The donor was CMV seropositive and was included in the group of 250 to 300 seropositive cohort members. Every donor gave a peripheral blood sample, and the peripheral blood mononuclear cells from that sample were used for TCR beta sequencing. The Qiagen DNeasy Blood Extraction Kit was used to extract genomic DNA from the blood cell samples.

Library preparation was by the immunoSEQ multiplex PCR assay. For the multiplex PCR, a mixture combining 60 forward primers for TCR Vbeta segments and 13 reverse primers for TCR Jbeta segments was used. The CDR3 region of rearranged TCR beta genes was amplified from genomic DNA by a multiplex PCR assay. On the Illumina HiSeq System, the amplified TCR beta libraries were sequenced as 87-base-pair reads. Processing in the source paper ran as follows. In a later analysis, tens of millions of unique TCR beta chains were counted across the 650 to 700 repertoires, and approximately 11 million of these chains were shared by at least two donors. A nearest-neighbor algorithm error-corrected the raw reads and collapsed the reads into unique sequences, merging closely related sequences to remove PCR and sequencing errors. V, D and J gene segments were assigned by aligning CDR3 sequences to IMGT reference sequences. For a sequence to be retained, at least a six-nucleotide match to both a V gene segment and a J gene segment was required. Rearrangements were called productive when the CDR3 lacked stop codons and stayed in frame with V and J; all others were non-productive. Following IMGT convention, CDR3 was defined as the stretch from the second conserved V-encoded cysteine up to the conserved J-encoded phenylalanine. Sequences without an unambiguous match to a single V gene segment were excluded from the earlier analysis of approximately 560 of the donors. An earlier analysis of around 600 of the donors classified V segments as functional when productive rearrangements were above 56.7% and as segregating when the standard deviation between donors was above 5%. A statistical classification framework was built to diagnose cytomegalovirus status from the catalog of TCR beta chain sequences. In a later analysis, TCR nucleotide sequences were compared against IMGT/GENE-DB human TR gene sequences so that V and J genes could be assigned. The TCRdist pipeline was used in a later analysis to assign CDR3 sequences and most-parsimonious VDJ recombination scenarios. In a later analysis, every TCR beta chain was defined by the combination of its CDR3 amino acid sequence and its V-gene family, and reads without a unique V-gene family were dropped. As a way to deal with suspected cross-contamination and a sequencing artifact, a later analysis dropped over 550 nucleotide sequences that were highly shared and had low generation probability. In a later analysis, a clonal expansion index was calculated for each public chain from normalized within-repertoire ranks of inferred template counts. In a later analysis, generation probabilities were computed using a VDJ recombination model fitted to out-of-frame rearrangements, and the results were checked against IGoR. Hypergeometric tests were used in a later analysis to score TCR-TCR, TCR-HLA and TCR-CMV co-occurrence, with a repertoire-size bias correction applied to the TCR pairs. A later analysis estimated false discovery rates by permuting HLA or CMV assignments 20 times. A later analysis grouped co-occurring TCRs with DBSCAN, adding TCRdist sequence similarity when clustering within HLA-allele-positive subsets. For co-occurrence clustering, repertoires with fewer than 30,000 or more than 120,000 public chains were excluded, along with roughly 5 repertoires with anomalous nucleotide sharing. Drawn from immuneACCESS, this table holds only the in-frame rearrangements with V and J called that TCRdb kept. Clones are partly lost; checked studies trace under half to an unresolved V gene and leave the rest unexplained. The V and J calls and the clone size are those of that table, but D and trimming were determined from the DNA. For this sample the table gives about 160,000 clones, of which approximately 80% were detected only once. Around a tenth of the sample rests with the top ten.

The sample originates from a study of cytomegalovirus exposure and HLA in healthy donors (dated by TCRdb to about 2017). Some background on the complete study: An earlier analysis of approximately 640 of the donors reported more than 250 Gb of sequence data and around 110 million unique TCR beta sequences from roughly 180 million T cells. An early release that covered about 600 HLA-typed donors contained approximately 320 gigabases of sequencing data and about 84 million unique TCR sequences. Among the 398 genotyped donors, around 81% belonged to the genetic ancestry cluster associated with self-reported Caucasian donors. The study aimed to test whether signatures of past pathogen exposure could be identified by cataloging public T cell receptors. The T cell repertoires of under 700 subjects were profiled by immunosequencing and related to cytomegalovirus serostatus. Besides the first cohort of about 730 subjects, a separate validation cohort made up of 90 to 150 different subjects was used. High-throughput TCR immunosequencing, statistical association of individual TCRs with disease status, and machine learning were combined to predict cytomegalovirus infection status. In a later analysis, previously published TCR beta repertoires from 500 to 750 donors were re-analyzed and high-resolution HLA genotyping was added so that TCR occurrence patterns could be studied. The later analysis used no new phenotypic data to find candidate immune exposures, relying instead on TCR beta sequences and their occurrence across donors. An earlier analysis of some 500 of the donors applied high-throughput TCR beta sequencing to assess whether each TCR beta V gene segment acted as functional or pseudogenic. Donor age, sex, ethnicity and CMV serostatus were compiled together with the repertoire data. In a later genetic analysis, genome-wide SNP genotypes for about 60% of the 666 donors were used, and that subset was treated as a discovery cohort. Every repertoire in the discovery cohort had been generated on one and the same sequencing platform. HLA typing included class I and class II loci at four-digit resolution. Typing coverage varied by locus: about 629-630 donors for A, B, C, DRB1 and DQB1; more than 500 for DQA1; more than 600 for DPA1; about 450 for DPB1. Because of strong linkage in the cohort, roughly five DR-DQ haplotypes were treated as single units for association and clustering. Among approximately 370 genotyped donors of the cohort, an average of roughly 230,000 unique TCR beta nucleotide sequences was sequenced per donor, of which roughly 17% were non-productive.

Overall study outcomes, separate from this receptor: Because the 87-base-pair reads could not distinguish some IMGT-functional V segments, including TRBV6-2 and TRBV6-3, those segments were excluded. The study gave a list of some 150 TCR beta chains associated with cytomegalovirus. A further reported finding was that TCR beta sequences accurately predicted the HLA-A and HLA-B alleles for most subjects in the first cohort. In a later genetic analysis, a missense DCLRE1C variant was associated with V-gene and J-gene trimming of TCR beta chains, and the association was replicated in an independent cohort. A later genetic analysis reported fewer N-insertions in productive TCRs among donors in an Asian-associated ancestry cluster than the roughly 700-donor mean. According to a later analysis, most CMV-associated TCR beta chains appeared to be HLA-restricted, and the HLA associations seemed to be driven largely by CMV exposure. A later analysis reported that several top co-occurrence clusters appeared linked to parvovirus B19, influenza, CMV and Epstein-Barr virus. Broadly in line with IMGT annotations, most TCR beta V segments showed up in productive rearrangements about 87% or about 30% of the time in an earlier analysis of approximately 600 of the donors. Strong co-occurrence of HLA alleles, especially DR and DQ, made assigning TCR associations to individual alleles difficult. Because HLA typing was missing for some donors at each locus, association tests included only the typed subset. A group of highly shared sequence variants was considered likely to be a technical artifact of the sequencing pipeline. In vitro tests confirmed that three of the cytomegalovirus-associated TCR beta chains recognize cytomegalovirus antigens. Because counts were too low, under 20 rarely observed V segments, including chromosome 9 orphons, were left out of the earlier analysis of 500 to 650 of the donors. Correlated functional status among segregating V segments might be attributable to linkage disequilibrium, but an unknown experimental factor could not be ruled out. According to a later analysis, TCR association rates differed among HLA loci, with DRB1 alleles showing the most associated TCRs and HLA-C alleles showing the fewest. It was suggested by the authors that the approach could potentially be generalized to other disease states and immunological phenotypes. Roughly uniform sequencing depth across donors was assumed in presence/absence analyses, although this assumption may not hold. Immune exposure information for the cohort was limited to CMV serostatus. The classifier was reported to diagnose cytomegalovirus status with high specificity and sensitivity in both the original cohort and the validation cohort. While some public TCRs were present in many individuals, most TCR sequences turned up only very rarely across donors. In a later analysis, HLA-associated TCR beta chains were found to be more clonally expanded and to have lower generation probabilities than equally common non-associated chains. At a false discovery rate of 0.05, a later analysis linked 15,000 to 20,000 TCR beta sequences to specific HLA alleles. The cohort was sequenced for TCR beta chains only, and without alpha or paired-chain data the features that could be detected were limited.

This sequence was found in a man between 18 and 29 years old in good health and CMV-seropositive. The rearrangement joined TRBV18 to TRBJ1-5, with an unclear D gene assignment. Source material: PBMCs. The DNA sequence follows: TGTGCCAGCTCCCTCGGGAGAGACAATCAGCCCCAGCATTTT. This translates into CASSLGRDNQPQHF.